This is a list of T cell receptor beta chains from one sample in a study of neoadjuvant anti-PD-1 for oral cavity cancer. The method was immunoSEQ multiplex PCR; TCRdb's version includes in-frame clones alone and lacks a portion of them. The profile shows 33,000 or so clones, about 80% of them singletons. The specimen comprised PBMCs, sampled after nivolumab (anti-PD-1) treatment. The receptors were sampled from a person between 40 and 85 years old with oral cavity squamous cell carcinoma. CDR3s include the opening cysteine and the closing phenylalanine or tryptophan. The D gene is left open where the match is weak. Only some rows state a clone size, as once, few, many or a class for expanded clones.

TRBV4-1	.	TRBJ1-5	few	CASSQGDPYQPQHF	TGCGCCAGCAGCCAAGGGGACCCCTATCAGCCCCAGCATTTT
TRBV27	TRBD1	TRBJ2-5	.	CASSPDRGRETQYF	TGTGCCAGCAGTCCGGACAGGGGGAGGGAGACCCAGTACTTC
TRBV7-2	.	TRBJ2-1	.	CASSPPSYNEQFF	TGTGCCAGCAGCCCGCCATCCTACAATGAGCAGTTCTTC
TRBV27	TRBD2	TRBJ2-1	.	CASSLTGLGTSGEQFF	TGTGCCAGCAGTTTGACGGGACTAGGGACTTCCGGTGAGCAGTTCTTC
TRBV5-6	.	TRBJ2-7	few	CASSLAGMSSYEQYF	TGTGCCAGCAGCTTGGCGGGGATGTCCTCCTACGAGCAGTACTTC
TRBV27	.	TRBJ2-3	.	CASSPLADTQYF	TGTGCCAGCAGTCCTCTTGCAGATACGCAGTATTTT
TRBV12-5	TRBD1	TRBJ1-5	.	CASGPGQNWNQPQHF	TGTGCTAGTGGCCCGGGACAGAACTGGAATCAGCCCCAGCATTTT
TRBV5-1	.	TRBJ1-5	.	CASSSFRDRSNQPQHF	TGCGCCAGCAGCAGCTTCCGGGACCGAAGCAATCAGCCCCAGCATTTT
TRBV6-1	.	TRBJ1-2	medium-sized	CASSGSGYGYTF	TGTGCCAGCAGTGGTTCCGGGTACGGCTACACCTTC
TRBV21-1	.	TRBJ1-5	.	CASSKTGREKSNQPQHF	TGTGCCAGCAGCAAGACAGGGAGGGAGAAGAGCAATCAGCCCCAGCATTTT
TRBV5-1	TRBD1	TRBJ2-4	few	CASSGGTGENIQYF	TGCGCCAGCAGCGGCGGGACAGGGGAAAACATTCAGTACTTC
TRBV5-5	.	TRBJ1-6	.	CASSFLGDNSPLHF	TGTGCCAGCAGCTTTCTGGGGGATAATTCACCCCTCCACTTT
TRBV9	.	TRBJ1-3	.	CASSVAGASSGNTIYF	TGTGCCAGCAGCGTAGCGGGGGCCTCCTCTGGAAACACCATATATTTT
TRBV15	.	TRBJ2-5	.	CATSLGSETQYF	TGTGCCACCTCACTGGGTTCCGAGACCCAGTACTTC
TRBV7-8	.	TRBJ1-1	.	CASSLVASAQAPNTEAFF	TGTGCCAGCAGCTTAGTAGCTTCGGCACAGGCTCCGAACACTGAAGCTTTCTTT
TRBV19	TRBD2	TRBJ2-5	.	CASSSLREAQETQYF	TGTGCCAGTAGTAGTTTGCGGGAGGCCCAAGAGACCCAGTACTTC
TRBV18	TRBD1	TRBJ2-3	.	CASSLGTGSDTQYF	TGTGCCAGCTCACTGGGGACAGGGTCTGATACGCAGTATTTT
TRBV10-3	.	TRBJ1-1	.	CAISAGTAQAEAFF	TGTGCCATCAGTGCGGGGACGGCTCAGGCTGAAGCTTTCTTT
TRBV5-5	.	TRBJ2-6	.	CASSQDQNSGANVLTF	TGTGCCAGCAGCCAAGATCAAAACTCTGGGGCCAACGTCCTGACTTTC
TRBV29-1	.	TRBJ1-2	.	CSVEGPRGYTF	TGCAGCGTTGAGGGCCCCCGCGGCTACACCTTC
TRBV19	.	TRBJ2-7	.	CASSSGTDPYEQYF	TGTGCCAGTAGCTCCGGGACGGACCCCTACGAGCAGTACTTC
TRBV5-1	.	TRBJ2-1	.	CASSSRGSSYNEQFF	TGCGCCAGCAGCTCCAGGGGTAGCTCCTACAATGAGCAGTTCTTC
TRBV7-9	.	TRBJ1-6	.	CASSLVGGPHNSPLHF	TGTGCCAGCAGCTTAGTTGGTGGGCCCCATAATTCACCCCTCCACTTT
TRBV18	TRBD2	TRBJ2-3	.	CASSPSGGGDTQYF	TGTGCCAGCTCACCAAGCGGGGGGGGAGATACGCAGTATTTT
TRBV19	TRBD1	TRBJ2-4	few	CASSTKRQGVVGNIQYF	TGTGCCAGTAGTACAAAAAGACAGGGAGTGGTCGGAAACATTCAGTACTTC
TRBV10-3	TRBD1	TRBJ2-7	.	CAIRQDRGSDEQYF	TGTGCCATCAGACAAGACAGGGGCAGCGACGAGCAGTACTTC
TRBV18	.	TRBJ1-5	.	CASSPDRGSSNQPQHF	TGTGCCAGCTCACCGGATCGGGGGAGCAGCAATCAGCCCCAGCATTTT
TRBV5-4	.	TRBJ2-3	.	CASSLGATRDADTQYF	TGTGCCAGCAGCTTGGGGGCTACCCGTGACGCAGATACGCAGTATTTT
TRBV19	.	TRBJ1-2	once	CASSIGETIYGYTF	TGTGCCAGTAGTATCGGGGAAACTATCTATGGCTACACCTTC
TRBV7-3	.	TRBJ1-2	.	CASSSRGGANGYTF	TGTGCCAGCAGCTCCCGGGGGGGCGCGAATGGCTACACCTTC
TRBV5-1	TRBD1	TRBJ2-2	.	CASSLVVWTGGVTGELFF	TGCGCCAGCAGCTTGGTCGTCTGGACAGGGGGAGTCACCGGGGAGCTGTTTTTT
TRBV7-9	.	TRBJ1-6	.	CASSETPYNSPLHF	TGTGCCAGCAGCGAAACCCCCTATAATTCACCCCTCCACTTT
TRBV19	TRBD1	TRBJ2-1	.	CASSIAGGLNNEQFF	TGTGCCAGTAGTATAGCAGGGGGTCTCAACAATGAGCAGTTCTTC
TRBV12-5	.	TRBJ2-5	.	CASGLDTFQETQYF	TGTGCTAGTGGTTTGGATACGTTTCAAGAGACCCAGTACTTC
TRBV28	TRBD1	TRBJ1-2	.	CASSPPDRDFYGYTF	TGTGCCAGCAGTCCTCCGGACAGGGATTTCTATGGCTACACCTTC
TRBV7-8	.	TRBJ2-3	.	CASSLGGGGMRTDTQYF	TGTGCCAGCAGCCTAGGGGGGGGAGGGATGCGCACAGATACGCAGTATTTT